This T cell receptor (beta chain) emerged from a study of cytomegalovirus exposure and HLA in healthy donors. Study-level points and caveats: The authors later linked a missense DCLRE1C variant to TCR beta V- and J-gene trimming. Among the sequence variants, a highly shared cluster was likely an artifact of sequencing.

In the case of this clone: No antigen is known for it. One end of the junction is discordant with germline, which a read error may explain.

Researchers ran the PCR with 60 Vbeta and 13 Jbeta primers. TCRdb's table, derived via immunoSEQ multiplex PCR, lists solely in-frame clones and lacks some. The sample has tens of thousands of clones; 77% are singletons. Germline CDR1 reads SGHAT; CDR2 reads FQNNGV. This CDR3 is built from 15 residues. This TCR came from a man between 45 and 60 years old in good health and CMV-seropositive. Sequenced input: PBMCs. The chain carries TRBV11-2 and TRBJ2-5; 10 nucleotides agree with TRBD2. The CDR3: CAGSRPTSGVIAQYF. The CDR3 bases are TGTGCCGGCAGCCGCCCCACTAGCGGGGTCATAGCCCAGTACTTC.